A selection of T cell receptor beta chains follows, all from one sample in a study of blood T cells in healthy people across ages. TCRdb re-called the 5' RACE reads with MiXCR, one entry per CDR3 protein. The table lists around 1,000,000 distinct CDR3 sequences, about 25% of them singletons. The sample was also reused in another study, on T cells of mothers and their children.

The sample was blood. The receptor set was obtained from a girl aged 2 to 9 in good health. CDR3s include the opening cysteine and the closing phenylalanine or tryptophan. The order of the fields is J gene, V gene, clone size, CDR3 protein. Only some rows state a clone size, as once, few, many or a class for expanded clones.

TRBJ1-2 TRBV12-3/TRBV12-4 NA CASSPDRVMYYTF
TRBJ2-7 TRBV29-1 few CSVLQGRNEQYF
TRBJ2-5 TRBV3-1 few CASSPRDYAETQYF
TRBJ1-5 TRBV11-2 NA CASSPSHQPQHF
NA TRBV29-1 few CSVEAGSYEQYF
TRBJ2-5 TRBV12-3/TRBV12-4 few CASRLSRGQETQYF
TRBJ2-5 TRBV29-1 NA CSAPLGGAGTQYF
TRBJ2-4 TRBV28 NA CASSFPDRGLNIQYF
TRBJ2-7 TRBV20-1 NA CSARGQGGFSYEQYF
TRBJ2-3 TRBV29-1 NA CSVWFNTGDTQYF
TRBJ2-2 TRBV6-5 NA CASTVLAVNTGELFF
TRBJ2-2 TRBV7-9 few CASSLKGSRLLNTGELFF
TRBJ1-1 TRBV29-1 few CSVGPGMNTEAFF
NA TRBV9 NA CASSVGPDEKETQYF
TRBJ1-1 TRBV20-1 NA CSARPRLPQHTEAFF